This section outlines one T cell receptor beta chain sequence together with its context. The entry originates in a study of graft-versus-host responses after intestinal transplantation. The protocol was immunoSEQ multiplex PCR, while the TCRdb copy is restricted to in-frame clones and leaves out a portion. The sample contains fewer than 25,000 clones, about 39% of which appear only once. The V segment lost 4 bases and the J segment 7 bases; nucleotides outside the gene matches: 12. This CDR3 is built from 16 residues. Germline V gene lookup returns CDR1 MNHEY and CDR2 SVGAGI. Study observations and caveats: Recipient marrow harbored GvH clones, some of which surfaced first in ileum or blood. With peak circulating GvH clone levels came an association with early post-transplant HvG declines.

The sequence was obtained from a human patient who received an intestinal transplant. Material: alloreactive CD4+ T cells from a mixed lymphocyte reaction culture, obtained before intestinal transplant. Stated subset: CFSE-low proliferating T cells sorted from roughly six-day pre-transplant mixed lymphocyte reaction (GvH or HvG direction). V and J are TRBV6-5 and TRBJ2-1; TRBD2 matches 8 bases. CDR3 residues: CASSWLAGIGGNEQFF. The CDR3 region has the DNA TGTGCCAGCAGTTGGTTAGCGGGAATAGGTGGGAATGAGCAGTTCTTC.